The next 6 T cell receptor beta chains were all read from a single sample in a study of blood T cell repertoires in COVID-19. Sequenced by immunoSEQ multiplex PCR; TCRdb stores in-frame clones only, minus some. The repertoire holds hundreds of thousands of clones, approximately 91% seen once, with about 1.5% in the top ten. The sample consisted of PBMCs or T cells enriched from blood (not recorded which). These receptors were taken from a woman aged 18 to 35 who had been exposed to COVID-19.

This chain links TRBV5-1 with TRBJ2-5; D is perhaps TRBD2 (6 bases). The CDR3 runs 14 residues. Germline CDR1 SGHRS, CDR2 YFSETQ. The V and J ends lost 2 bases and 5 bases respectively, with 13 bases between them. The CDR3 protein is CASSFDGGRETQYF. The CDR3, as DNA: TGCGCCAGCAGCTTTGACGGGGGTCGGGAGACCCAGTACTTC.

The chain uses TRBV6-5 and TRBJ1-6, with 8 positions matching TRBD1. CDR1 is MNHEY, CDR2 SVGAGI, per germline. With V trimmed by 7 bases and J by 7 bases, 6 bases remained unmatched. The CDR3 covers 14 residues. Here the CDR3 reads CASTHDRGNSPLHF. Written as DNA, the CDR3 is TGTGCCAGCACCCACGACAGGGGCAATTCACCCCTCCACTTT.

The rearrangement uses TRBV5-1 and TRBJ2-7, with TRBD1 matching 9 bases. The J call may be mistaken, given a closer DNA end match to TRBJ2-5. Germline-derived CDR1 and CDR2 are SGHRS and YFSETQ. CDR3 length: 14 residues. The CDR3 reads CASSLEQGALTQYF. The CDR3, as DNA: TGCGCCAGCAGCTTGGAACAGGGGGCGCTGACCCAGTACTTC.

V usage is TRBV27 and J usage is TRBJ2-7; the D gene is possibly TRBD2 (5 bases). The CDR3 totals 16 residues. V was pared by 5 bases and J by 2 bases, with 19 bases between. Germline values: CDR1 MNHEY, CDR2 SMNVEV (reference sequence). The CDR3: CASSPQGGGATYEQYF. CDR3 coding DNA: TGTGCCAGCAGTCCCCAAGGAGGTGGAGCGACCTACGAGCAGTACTTC.

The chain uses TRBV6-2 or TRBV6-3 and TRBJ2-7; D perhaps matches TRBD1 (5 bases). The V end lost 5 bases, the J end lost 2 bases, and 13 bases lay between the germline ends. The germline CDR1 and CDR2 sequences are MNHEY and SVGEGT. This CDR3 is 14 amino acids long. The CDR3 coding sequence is TGTGCCAGCAGTGCAGCTCAGGGCCCCTACGAGCAGTACTTC. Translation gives CASSAAQGPYEQYF.

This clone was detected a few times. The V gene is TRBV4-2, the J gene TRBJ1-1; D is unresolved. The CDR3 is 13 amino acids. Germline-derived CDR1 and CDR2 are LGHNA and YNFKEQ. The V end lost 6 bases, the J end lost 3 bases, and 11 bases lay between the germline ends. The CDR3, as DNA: TGTGCCAGCAGTCGAGGGTGGGACACTGAAGCTTTCTTT. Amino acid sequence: CASSRGWDTEAFF.